This TCR beta chain was captured in a study of T cell repertoires in cytomegalovirus infection. In the study overall: Matching HLA type, along with CMV infection, was indicated by public TCR beta signatures. Study-level findings and limits: Using cumulative public TCR beta family frequency, the authors identified those who carried CMV together with the relevant HLA. The study found HLA-C-restricted CMV-specific TCR beta clonotypes dominating the ex vivo response.

TCRdb called the reads again in MiXCR, with one record for every CDR3 protein. Of 480,000 or so distinct CDR3 sequences in the sample, roughly 12% were seen once. Of note for this clonotype: Its target is unknown.

The sequence derives from a human donor in good health (CMV status not recorded). Some clones in this sample may be carry-over from other donors' samples. The sequencing sample was made of PBMCs.

The CDR3 loop is CSVEDRTGGGPYEQYF. Written as DNA, the CDR3 is TGCAGCGTTGAAGACCGGACAGGGGGAGGTCCCTACGAGCAGTACTTC. The chain joins TRBV29-1 to TRBJ2-7; 10 nucleotides align to TRBD1. CDR3 length: 16 amino acids. Germline loops: CDR1 SQVTM, CDR2 ANQGSEA. Trimming cost V 0 bases and J 2 bases; bases outside gene matches: 7.